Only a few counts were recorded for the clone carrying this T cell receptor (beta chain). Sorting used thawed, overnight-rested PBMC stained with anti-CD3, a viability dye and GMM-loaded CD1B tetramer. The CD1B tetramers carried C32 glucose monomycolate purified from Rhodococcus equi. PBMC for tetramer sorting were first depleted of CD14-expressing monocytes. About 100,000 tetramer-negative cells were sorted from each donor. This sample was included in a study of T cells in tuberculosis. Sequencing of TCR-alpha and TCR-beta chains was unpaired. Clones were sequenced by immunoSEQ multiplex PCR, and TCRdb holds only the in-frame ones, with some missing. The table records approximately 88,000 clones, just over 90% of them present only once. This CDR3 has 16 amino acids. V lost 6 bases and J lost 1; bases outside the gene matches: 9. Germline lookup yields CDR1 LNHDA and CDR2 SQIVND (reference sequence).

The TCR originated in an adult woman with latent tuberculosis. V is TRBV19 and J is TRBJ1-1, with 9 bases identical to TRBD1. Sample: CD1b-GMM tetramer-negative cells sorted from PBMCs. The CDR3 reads CASRPGQGTRNTEAFF. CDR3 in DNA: TGTGCCAGTAGACCTGGACAGGGGACCCGGAACACTGAAGCTTTCTTT.